The TCR beta chain under discussion was sequenced for a study of CD8 T cells in Susac syndrome. The RNA, about 0.45 to 1 ug, was put through reverse transcription using random hexamers. A multiplex approach, immunoSEQ multiplex PCR, amplified TCR beta CDR3 across 54 Vbeta and 13 Jbeta. Using its own MiXCR run on the immunoSEQ multiplex PCR reads, TCRdb lists one record per CDR3 protein. Here the sample spans just under 150,000 distinct CDR3 sequences, roughly 94% being singletons. The length of the CDR3 is 14 residues. Trimming removed 2 bases from V and 6 bases from J; junction bases left unmatched: 4. Germline CDR1 MNHEY, CDR2 SVGEGT. Sequencing of TCR beta was performed on blood CD8+ T cells and on blood CD4+ T cells. The CD8+ and CD4+ T cells were negatively isolated, with the TEMRA cells enriched by FACS.

This receptor was identified in a human donor in good health. This rearrangement joins TRBV6-2 or TRBV6-3 to TRBJ1-5; 7 bases align to TRBD1. The sequencing input was CD4+ T cells from PBMCs. The CDR3 DNA reads as TGTGCCAGCAGTTACGGATCAGGGGGTCAGCCCCAGCATTTT. Translation: CASSYGSGGQPQHF.